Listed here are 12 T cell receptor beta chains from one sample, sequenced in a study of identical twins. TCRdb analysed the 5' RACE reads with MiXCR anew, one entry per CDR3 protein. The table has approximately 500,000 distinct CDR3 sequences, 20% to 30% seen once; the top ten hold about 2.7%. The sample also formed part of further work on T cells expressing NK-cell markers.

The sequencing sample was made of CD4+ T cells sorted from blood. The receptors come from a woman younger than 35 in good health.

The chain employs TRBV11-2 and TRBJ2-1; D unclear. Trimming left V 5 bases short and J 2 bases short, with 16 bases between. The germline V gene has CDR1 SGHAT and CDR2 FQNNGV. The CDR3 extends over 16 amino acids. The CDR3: CASSPRLSGTYNEQFF. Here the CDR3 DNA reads TGTGCCAGCAGCCCCCGACTCTCGGGTACCTACAATGAGCAGTTCTTC. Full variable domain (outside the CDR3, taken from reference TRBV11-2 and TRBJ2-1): EAGVAQSPRYKIIEKRQSVAFWCNPISGHATLYWYQQILGQGPKLLIQFQNNGVVDDSQLPKDRFSAERLKGVDSTLKIQPAKLEDSAVYLCASSPRLSGTYNEQFFGPGTRLTVL.

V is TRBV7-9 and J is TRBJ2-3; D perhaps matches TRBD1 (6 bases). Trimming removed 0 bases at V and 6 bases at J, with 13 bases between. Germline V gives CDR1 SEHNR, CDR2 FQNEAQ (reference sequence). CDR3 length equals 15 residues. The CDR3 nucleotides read TGTGCCAGCAGCTTAGCTACACAGGGATCGGATACGCAGTATTTT. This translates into CASSLATQGSDTQYF. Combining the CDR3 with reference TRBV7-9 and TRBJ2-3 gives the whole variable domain DTGVSQNPRHKITKRGQNVTFRCDPISEHNRLYWYRQTLGQGPEFLTYFQNEAQLEKSRLLSDRFSAERPKGSFSTLEIQRTEQGDSAMYLCASSLATQGSDTQYFGPGTRLTVL.

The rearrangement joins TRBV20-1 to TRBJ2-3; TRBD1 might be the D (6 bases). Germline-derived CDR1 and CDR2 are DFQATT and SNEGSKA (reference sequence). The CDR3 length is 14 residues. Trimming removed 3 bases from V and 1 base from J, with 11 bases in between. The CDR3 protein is CSASWAGGTDTQYF. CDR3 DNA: TGCAGTGCTAGTTGGGCAGGGGGCACAGATACGCAGTATTTT.

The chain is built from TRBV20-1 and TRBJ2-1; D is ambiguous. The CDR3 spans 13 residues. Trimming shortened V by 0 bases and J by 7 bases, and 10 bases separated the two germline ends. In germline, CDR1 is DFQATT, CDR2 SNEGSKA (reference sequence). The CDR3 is CSARDPVRNEQFF. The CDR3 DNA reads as TGCAGTGCTAGAGATCCAGTACGGAATGAGCAGTTCTTC.

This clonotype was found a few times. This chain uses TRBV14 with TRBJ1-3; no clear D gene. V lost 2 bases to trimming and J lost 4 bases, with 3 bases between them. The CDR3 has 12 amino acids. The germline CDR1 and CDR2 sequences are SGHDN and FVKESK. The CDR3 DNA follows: TGTGCCAGCAGCCAATCGGGAAACACCATATATTTT. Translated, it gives CASSQSGNTIYF.

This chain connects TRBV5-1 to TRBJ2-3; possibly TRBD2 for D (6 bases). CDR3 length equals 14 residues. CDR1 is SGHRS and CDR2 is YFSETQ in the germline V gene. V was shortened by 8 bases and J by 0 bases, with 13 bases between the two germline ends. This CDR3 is CASRLEGSTDTQYF. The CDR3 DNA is TGCGCCAGTAGACTAGAGGGTAGCACAGATACGCAGTATTTT.

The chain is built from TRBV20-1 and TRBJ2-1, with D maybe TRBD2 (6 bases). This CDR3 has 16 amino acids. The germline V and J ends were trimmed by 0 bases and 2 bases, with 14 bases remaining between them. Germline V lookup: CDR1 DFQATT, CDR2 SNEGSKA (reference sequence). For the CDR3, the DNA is TGCAGTGCTAGAGAGCCGGGACTGGGCGCCTACAATGAGCAGTTCTTC. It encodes CSAREPGLGAYNEQFF.

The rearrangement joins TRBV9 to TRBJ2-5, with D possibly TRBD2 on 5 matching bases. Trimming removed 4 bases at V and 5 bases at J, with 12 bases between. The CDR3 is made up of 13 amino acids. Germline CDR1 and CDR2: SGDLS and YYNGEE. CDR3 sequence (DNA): TGTGCCAGCAGCCCCGGACTTCGGGAGACCCAGTACTTC. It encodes CASSPGLRETQYF. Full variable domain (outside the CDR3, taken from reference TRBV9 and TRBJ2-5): DSGVTQTPKHLITATGQRVTLRCSPRSGDLSVYWYQQSLDQGLQFLIQYYNGEERAKGNILERFSAQQFPDLHSELNLSSLELGDSALYFCASSPGLRETQYFGPGTRLLVL.

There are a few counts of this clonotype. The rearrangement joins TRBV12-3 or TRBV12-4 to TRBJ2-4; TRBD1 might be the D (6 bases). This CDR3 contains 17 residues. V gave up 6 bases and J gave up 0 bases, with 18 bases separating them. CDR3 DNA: TGTGCCAGCAGCCCGCGCCGGGACATACTAGCCAAAAACATTCAGTACTTC. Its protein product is CASSPRRDILAKNIQYF.

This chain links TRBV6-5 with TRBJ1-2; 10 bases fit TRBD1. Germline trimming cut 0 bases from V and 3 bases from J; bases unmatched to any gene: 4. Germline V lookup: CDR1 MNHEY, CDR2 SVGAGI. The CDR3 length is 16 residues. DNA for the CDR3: TGTGCCAGCAGTTACTCTTACGGGACAGGGGACTATGGCTACACCTTC. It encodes CASSYSYGTGDYGYTF.

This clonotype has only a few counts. The CDR3 protein is CASSPGGLQETQYF. The CDR3 DNA follows: TGTGCCAGCAGCCCGGGGGGCCTACAAGAGACCCAGTACTTC. The chain is built from TRBV12-3 or TRBV12-4 and TRBJ2-5; possibly TRBD2 for D (7 bases). The CDR3 runs to 14 residues. Trimming took off 6 bases at V and 2 bases at J, with 13 bases between the two ends.

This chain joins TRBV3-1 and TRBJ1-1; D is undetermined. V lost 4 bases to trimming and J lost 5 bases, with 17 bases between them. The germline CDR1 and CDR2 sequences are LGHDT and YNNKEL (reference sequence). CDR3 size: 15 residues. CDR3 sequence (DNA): TGTGCCAGCAGCCTCCTGGGTGTTCCTTGGACTGAAGCTTTCTTT. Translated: CASSLLGVPWTEAFF.